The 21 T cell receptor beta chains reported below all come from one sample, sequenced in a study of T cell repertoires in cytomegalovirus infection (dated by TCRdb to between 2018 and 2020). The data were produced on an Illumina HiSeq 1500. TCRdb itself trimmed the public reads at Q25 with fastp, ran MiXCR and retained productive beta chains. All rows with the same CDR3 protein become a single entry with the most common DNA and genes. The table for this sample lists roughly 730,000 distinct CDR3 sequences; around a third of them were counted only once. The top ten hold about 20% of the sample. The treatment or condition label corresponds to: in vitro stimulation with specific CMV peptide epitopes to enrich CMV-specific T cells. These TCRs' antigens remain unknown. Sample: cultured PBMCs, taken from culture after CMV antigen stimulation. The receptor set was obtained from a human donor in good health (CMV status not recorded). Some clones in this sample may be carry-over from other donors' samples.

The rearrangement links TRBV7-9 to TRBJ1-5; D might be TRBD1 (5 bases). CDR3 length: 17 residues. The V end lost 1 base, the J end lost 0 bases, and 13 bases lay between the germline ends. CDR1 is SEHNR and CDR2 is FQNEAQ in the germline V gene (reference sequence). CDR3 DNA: TGTGCCAGCAGCTTAGACAGGTGGAAGATTAGCAATCAGCCCCAGCATTTT. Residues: CASSLDRWKISNQPQHF. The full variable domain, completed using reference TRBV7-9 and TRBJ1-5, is DTGVSQNPRHKITKRGQNVTFRCDPISEHNRLYWYRQTLGQGPEFLTYFQNEAQLEKSRLLSDRFSAERPKGSFSTLEIQRTEQGDSAMYLCASSLDRWKISNQPQHFGDGTRLSIL.

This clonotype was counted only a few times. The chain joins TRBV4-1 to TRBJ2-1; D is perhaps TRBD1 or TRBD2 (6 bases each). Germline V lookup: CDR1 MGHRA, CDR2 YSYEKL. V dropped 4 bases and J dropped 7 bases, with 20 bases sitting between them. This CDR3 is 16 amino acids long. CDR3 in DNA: TGCGCCAGCAGCCCCCGCATCGGAGGGACATCAAATGAGCAGTTCTTC. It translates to CASSPRIGGTSNEQFF.

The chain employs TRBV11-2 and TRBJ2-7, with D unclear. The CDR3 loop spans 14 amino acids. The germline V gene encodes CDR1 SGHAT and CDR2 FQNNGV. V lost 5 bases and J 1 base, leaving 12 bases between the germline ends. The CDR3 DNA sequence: TGTGCCAGCAGCCCCGTGGCATTTTCCTACGAGCAGTACTTC. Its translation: CASSPVAFSYEQYF.

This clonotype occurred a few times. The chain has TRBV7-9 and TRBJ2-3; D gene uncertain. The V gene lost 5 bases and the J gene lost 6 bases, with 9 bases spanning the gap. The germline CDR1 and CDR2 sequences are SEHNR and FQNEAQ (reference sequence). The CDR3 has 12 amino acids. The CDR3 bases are TGTGCCAGCAGCGCCAGCAAGGATACGCAGTATTTT. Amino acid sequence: CASSASKDTQYF.

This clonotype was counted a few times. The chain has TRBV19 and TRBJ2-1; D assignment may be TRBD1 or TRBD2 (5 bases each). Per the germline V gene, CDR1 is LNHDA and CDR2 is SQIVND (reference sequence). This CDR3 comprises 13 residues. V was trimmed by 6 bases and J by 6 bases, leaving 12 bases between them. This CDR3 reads CASSPNGGNEQFF. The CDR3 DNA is TGTGCCAGTAGCCCGAATGGGGGCAATGAGCAGTTCTTC.

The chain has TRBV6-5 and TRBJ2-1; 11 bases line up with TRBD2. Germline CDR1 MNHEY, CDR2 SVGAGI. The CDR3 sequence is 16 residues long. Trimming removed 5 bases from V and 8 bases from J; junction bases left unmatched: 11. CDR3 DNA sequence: TGTGCCAGCAGTCCAAGACTAGCGGGAAGTCGGGATGAGCAGTTCTTC. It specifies CASSPRLAGSRDEQFF.

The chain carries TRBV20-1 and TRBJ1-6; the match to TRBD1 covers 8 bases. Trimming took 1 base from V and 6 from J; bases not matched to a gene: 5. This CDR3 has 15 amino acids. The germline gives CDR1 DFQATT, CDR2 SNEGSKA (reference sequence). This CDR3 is CSARGGQGINSPLHF. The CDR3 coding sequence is TGCAGTGCTAGAGGAGGACAGGGAATTAATTCACCCCTCCACTTT.

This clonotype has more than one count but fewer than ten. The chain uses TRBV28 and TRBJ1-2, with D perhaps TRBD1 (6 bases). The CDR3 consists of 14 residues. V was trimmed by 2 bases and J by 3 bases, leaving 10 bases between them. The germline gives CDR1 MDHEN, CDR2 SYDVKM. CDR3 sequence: CASSLIGQHYGYTF. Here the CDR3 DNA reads TGTGCCAGCAGTTTAATCGGACAGCACTATGGCTACACCTTC.

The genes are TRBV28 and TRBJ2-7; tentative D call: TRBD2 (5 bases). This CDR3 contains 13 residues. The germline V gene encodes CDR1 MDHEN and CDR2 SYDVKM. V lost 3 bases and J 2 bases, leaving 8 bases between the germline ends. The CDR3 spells CASSFPGTYEQYF. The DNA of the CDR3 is TGTGCCAGCAGTTTTCCGGGAACCTACGAGCAGTACTTC.

The CDR3 is CASSQSPQGLTEAFF. For the CDR3, the DNA is TGTGCCAGCAGTCAGAGCCCTCAGGGTCTTACTGAAGCTTTCTTT. The chain combines TRBV6-2 or TRBV6-3 with TRBJ1-1; TRBD1 is a possible D gene (5 bases). The CDR3 totals 15 residues. The V end was cut by 5 bases, the J end by 5 bases, with 18 bases between. CDR1 MNHEY and CDR2 SVGEGT come from the germline V gene.

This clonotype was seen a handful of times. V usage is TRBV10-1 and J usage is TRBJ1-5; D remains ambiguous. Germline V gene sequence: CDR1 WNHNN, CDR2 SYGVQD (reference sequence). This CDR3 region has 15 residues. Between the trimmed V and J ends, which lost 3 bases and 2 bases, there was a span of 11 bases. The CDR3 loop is CASSDRPVRNQPQHF. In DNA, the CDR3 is TGCGCCAGCAGTGATCGGCCAGTCCGCAATCAGCCCCAGCATTTT.

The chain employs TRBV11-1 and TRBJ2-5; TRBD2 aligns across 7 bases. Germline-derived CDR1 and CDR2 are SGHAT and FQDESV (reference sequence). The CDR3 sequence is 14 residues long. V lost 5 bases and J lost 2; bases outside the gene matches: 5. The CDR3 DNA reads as TGTGCCAGCAGCCAACGGGGGGTTCAAGAGACCCAGTACTTC. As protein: CASSQRGVQETQYF.

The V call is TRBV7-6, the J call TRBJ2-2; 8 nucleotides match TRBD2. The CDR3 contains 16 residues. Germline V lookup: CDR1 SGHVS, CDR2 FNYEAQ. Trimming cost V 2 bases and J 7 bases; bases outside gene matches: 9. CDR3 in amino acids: CASSLQPAGANGELFF. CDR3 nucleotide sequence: TGTGCCAGCAGCTTACAACCAGCGGGAGCCAACGGGGAGCTGTTTTTT.

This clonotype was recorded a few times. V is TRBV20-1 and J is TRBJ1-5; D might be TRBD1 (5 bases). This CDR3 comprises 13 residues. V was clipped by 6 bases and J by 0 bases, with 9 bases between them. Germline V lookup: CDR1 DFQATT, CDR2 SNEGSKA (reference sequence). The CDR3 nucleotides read TGCAGTGCGTCGACAGATAGCAATCAGCCCCAGCATTTT. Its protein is CSASTDSNQPQHF.

CDR3 residues: CASSLDPFGGVSKNEQFF. The DNA for the CDR3 is TGTGCCAGCAGCTTAGACCCCTTTGGGGGAGTTTCAAAGAATGAGCAGTTCTTC. The V and J genes are TRBV11-3 and TRBJ2-1; either TRBD1 or TRBD2 may fit D (5 bases each). Germline V gives CDR1 SGHNT, CDR2 YENEEA. V shed 0 bases and J shed 7 bases, with 22 bases lying between them. This CDR3 contains 18 residues. Drawing the rest from reference TRBV11-3 and TRBJ2-1, the complete variable domain is EAGVVQSPRYKIIEKKQPVAFWCNPISGHNTLYWYLQNLGQGPELLIRYENEEAVDDSQLPKDRFSAERLKGVDSTLKIQPAELGDSAVYLCASSLDPFGGVSKNEQFFGPGTRLTVL.

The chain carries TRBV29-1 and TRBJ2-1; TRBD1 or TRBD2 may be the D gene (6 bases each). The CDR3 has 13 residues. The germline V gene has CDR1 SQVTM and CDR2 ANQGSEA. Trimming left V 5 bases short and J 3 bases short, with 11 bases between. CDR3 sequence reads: CSVSGGVYNEQFF. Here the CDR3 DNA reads TGCAGCGTTTCCGGGGGCGTCTACAATGAGCAGTTCTTC.

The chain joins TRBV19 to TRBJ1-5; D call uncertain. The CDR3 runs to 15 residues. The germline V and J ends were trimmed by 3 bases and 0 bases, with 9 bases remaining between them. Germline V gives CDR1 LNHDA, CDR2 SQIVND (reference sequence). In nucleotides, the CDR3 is TGTGCCAGTAGTATTTTAAAGGATAGCAATCAGCCCCAGCATTTT. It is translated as CASSILKDSNQPQHF.

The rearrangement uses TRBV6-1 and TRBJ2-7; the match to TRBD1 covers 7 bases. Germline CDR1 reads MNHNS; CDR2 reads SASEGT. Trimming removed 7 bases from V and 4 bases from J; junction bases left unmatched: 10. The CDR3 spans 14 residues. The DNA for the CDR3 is TGTGCCAGCACCTTGGACAGGTGGGGTTACGAGCAGTACTTC. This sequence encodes CASTLDRWGYEQYF.

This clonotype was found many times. The CDR3 reads CASSLRPTDTQYF. The CDR3 nucleotides read TGTGCCAGCAGCTTAAGGCCCACAGATACGCAGTATTTT. J is TRBJ2-3 and V is TRBV7-6, with unresolved D. The germline gives CDR1 SGHVS, CDR2 FNYEAQ. Trimming took 2 bases from V and 2 from J, leaving 5 bases between them. The CDR3 is made up of 13 amino acids.

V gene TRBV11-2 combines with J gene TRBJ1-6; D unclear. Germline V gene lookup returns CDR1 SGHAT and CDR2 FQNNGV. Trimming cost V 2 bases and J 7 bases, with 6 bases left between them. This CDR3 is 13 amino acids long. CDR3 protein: CASSLSTNSPLHF. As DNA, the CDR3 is TGTGCCAGCAGCTTAAGTACGAATTCACCCCTCCACTTT.

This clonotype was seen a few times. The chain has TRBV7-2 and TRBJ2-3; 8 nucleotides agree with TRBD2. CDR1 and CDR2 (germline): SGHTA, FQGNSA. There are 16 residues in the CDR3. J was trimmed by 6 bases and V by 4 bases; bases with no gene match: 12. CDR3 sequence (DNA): TGTGCCAGCAGCTCAAAGCGGGAGTCGGGGGGTGATACGCAGTATTTT. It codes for CASSSKRESGGDTQYF. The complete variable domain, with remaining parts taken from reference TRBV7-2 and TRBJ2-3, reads GAGVSQSPSNKVTEKGKDVELRCDPISGHTALYWYRQSLGQGLEFLIYFQGNSAPDKSGLPSDRFSAERTGGSVSTLTIQRTQQEDSAVYLCASSSKRESGGDTQYFGPGTRLTVL.